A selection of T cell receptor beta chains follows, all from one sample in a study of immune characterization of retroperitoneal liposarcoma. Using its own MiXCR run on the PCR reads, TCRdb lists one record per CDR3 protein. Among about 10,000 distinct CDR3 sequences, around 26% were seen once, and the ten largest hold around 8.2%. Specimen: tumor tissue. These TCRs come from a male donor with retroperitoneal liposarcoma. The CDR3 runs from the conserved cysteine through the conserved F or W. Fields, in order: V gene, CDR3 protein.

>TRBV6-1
CASRGQVGGQPQHF
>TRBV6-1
CASSTGSREQYF
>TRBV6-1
CASRYQLAGANEQYF
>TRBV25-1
CASSTTSWGTGELFF
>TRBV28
CASSTRQNQPQHF
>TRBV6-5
CASSYKRVQETQYF
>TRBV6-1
CASSRESQNYEQFF
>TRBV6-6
CASSYSGVGYTF
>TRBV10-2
CASSEKETQFF
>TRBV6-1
CASSAAWGQSTDTQYF
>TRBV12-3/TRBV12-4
CASSPDRYQPQHF
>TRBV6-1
CASRVDRSVSNEQYF
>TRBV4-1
CASSQTDRSTNQPQHF
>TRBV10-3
CAIRAEEAITTDTQYF
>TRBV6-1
CASRLLAGGADATQYF
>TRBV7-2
CASSLLQGAAGNTIYF
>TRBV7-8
CASQTGGAYNEQYF
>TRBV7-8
CASSLSLAYEQYF
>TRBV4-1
CASKTGELFF
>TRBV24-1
CATGPAGYEQYF
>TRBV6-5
CASSSRRLAGDNEQFF
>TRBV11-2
CASSLMPDAYEQFF
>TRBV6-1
CASSLSGGASDTQYF
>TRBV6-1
CASGSGPHNEQYF
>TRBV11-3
CASRPTGSKYEQYF